Following are 11 T cell receptor beta chains from one sample sequenced in a study of identical twins. TCRdb analysed the 5' RACE reads with MiXCR anew, one entry per CDR3 protein. The sample holds 450,000 or so distinct CDR3 sequences, approximately 14% seen once. The same sample was also used in a study of yellow fever vaccine responses in identical twins.

Material: CD4+ T cells sorted from blood. The source is a woman younger than 30 in good health.

This clonotype was seen more than once but under ten times. The CDR3 reads CASSPRGFAGELFF. In nucleotides, the CDR3 is TGTGCCAGCAGCCCAAGGGGGTTCGCCGGGGAGCTGTTTTTT. This chain uses TRBV7-9 with TRBJ2-2; D is possibly TRBD1 (6 bases). Trimming shortened V by 5 bases and J by 6 bases, and 13 bases separated the two germline ends. Germline V gene data show CDR1 as SEHNR and CDR2 as FQNEAQ (reference sequence). The CDR3 totals 14 residues.

This clonotype has only a few counts. The V gene is TRBV29-1, the J gene TRBJ2-7; D is possibly TRBD1 (6 bases). The germline CDR1 and CDR2 sequences are SQVTM and ANQGSEA. This CDR3 spans 12 amino acids. V shed 3 bases and J shed 4 bases, with 10 bases lying between them. Here the CDR3 reads CSVDLGGYEQYF. In nucleotides, the CDR3 is TGCAGCGTTGATTTAGGGGGTTACGAGCAGTACTTC.

This clonotype was seen more than once but under ten times. The genes are TRBV20-1 and TRBJ1-4; 9 bases match TRBD1. With 6 bases clipped from V and 6 bases from J, the junction kept 5 bases outside the gene matches. This CDR3 is 13 amino acids long. The V gene's germline CDR1 is DFQATT and CDR2 SNEGSKA (reference sequence). The CDR3 bases are TGCAGTGCCTTCACAGGGGGCTATGAAAAACTGTTTTTT. Protein: CSAFTGGYEKLFF.

This clonotype was seen a few times. V is TRBV5-6 and J is TRBJ2-4; no definite D call. V was cut by 2 bases and J by 4 bases, with 7 bases left in between. The germline gives CDR1 SGHDT, CDR2 YYEEEE. The CDR3 sequence is 13 residues long. The CDR3 loop is CASSLIGKNIQYF. Written as DNA, the CDR3 is TGTGCCAGCAGCTTAATAGGAAAAAACATTCAGTACTTC.

The V gene is TRBV27, the J gene TRBJ1-1; weak D call: TRBD1 (5 bases). Trimming shortened V by 5 bases and J by 5 bases, and 15 bases separated the two germline ends. This CDR3 has 14 amino acids. In germline, CDR1 is MNHEY, CDR2 SMNVEV (reference sequence). Here the CDR3 reads CASSQGGRRTEAFF. The CDR3 DNA sequence: TGTGCCAGCAGTCAGGGAGGTAGGAGGACTGAAGCTTTCTTT.

This clonotype occurred a few times. The chain is built from TRBV28 and TRBJ2-4; 8 nucleotides match TRBD1. V was pared by 5 bases and J by 8 bases, with 5 bases of the junction left unmatched. Per germline, CDR1 MDHEN and CDR2 SYDVKM. This CDR3 region has 13 residues. The CDR3 region is CASSQGASDIQYF. CDR3 bases: TGTGCCAGCAGTCAGGGGGCGAGTGACATTCAGTACTTC.

This clonotype was observed many times. V is TRBV4-3 and J is TRBJ2-3; a weak D match, TRBD2 (6 bases). The CDR3 spans 15 residues. Per germline, CDR1 LGHNA and CDR2 YSLEER. The V end was cut by 0 bases, the J end by 2 bases, with 9 bases between. CDR3 DNA: TGCGCCAGCAGCCAAGATCCGGGGGTCACAGATACGCAGTATTTT. Protein: CASSQDPGVTDTQYF.

Only a few counts were recorded for this clonotype. This sequence joins TRBV9 and TRBJ2-1; the D gene is possibly TRBD2 (6 bases). Germline CDR1 reads SGDLS; CDR2 reads YYNGEE. The CDR3 contains 14 residues. Trimming pared 5 bases from V and 1 base from J, leaving 10 bases between. CDR3 in DNA: TGTGCCAGCAGTGAGCGGGTGTCCTACAATGAGCAGTTCTTC. Translated, it gives CASSERVSYNEQFF.

The chain employs TRBV5-1 and TRBJ2-4; a weak D match, TRBD1 (5 bases). The germline V and J ends were trimmed by 4 bases and 0 bases, with 20 bases remaining between them. Germline V lookup: CDR1 SGHRS, CDR2 YFSETQ. The CDR3 is 18 amino acids. DNA for the CDR3: TGCGCCAGCAGCCCTGGACCGACAGAGACCATAGCCAAAAACATTCAGTACTTC. This encodes CASSPGPTETIAKNIQYF.

The genes are TRBV28 and TRBJ2-1, with 7 bases that match TRBD2. CDR3 length: 13 residues. The germline CDR1 and CDR2 sequences are MDHEN and SYDVKM. V was clipped by 6 bases and J by 6 bases; unmatched bases: 5. CDR3 region: CASRVAGINEQFF. CDR3 sequence (DNA): TGTGCCAGCAGGGTAGCGGGCATCAATGAGCAGTTCTTC.

This clonotype was observed a few times. The chain couples TRBV20-1 to TRBJ1-6; tentatively, D is TRBD1 (5 bases). Trimming pared 3 bases from V and 7 bases from J, leaving 13 bases between. The CDR3 runs to 14 residues. Germline-derived CDR1 and CDR2 are DFQATT and SNEGSKA (reference sequence). CDR3 bases: TGCAGTGCTAGTGAGACAGTGACGAATTCACCCCTCCACTTT. It yields the protein CSASETVTNSPLHF.